The 24 T cell receptor beta chains in this list originate from one sample, sequenced in a study of early T cells in non-severe SARS-CoV-2 infection. TCRdb processed the 5' RACE reads anew with MiXCR; each CDR3 protein has one entry. The table lists 30,000 to 45,000 distinct CDR3 sequences, over 8.5% of them singletons. The specimen sequenced was whole blood. These receptors came from an adult who was a healthcare worker with PCR-confirmed SARS-CoV-2 infection or an uninfected control (not recorded which).

The chain uses TRBV6-1 and TRBJ2-1, with D unresolved. V lost 4 bases to trimming and J lost 3 bases, with 7 bases between them. Germline CDR1 MNHNS, CDR2 SASEGT. The CDR3 covers 13 residues. The CDR3 sequence: CASSVSNYNEQFF. CDR3 DNA sequence: TGTGCCAGCAGTGTATCCAACTACAATGAGCAGTTCTTC.

The gene calls are TRBV9 and TRBJ2-5; 13 nucleotides agree with TRBD2. With V trimmed by 0 bases and J by 1 base, 0 bases remained unmatched. CDR1 and CDR2 (germline): SGDLS, YYNGEE. The CDR3 has 16 amino acids. CDR3 coding DNA: TGTGCCAGCAGCGTAGGGACTAGCGGGGGCCAAGAGACCCAGTACTTC. This encodes CASSVGTSGGQETQYF.

In its sample, this clonotype was seen many times. The chain is built from TRBV7-2 and TRBJ2-3; perhaps TRBD1 as D (6 bases). The CDR3 covers 13 residues. Germline V lookup: CDR1 SGHTA, CDR2 FQGNSA. V was cut by 3 bases and J by 3 bases, with 7 bases left in between. The CDR3 protein is CASSFTGTDTQYF. CDR3 DNA: TGTGCCAGCAGCTTTACAGGGACAGATACGCAGTATTTT.

At least ten counts were recorded for this clonotype. V usage is TRBV6-1 and J usage is TRBJ1-5, with D possibly being TRBD1 (6 bases). Trimming took 1 base from V and 1 from J, leaving 11 bases between them. Germline CDR1 reads MNHNS; CDR2 reads SASEGT. There are 16 residues in the CDR3. The CDR3 sequence: CASSEDYRVSNQPQHF. The DNA for the CDR3 is TGTGCCAGCAGTGAAGATTACAGGGTGAGCAATCAGCCCCAGCATTTT.

By share, this clonotype counts as medium-sized (0.01 to 0.1%). The chain joins TRBV6-1 to TRBJ1-3; tentatively, D is TRBD1 (5 bases). Deletions cut 6 bases from V and 6 bases from J, with 18 bases between. CDR3 length equals 15 residues. The germline V gene encodes CDR1 MNHNS and CDR2 SASEGT. The CDR3 DNA reads TGTGCCAGCAGGGGGACTCCGGACGGACCAAACACCATATATTTT. It is translated as CASRGTPDGPNTIYF.

This clonotype has more than one count but fewer than ten. The J gene is TRBJ2-7, the V gene TRBV27; 13 bases are shared with TRBD2. Germline loops: CDR1 MNHEY, CDR2 SMNVEV (reference sequence). The CDR3 runs to 17 residues. The trim removed 5 bases at V and 2 bases at J, leaving 9 bases unmatched. The CDR3 sequence is CASSLTPGLAGTYEQYF. CDR3 DNA: TGTGCCAGCAGTCTAACTCCGGGACTAGCGGGGACCTACGAGCAGTACTTC.

This clonotype was counted between two and nine times. This chain links TRBV9 with TRBJ1-2; D is possibly TRBD1 (5 bases). CDR3 length: 15 residues. Germline values: CDR1 SGDLS, CDR2 YYNGEE. V lost 3 bases and J 5 bases, leaving 17 bases between the germline ends. This CDR3 reads CASSGAQGGLYGYTF. The CDR3 coding sequence is TGTGCCAGCAGCGGGGCCCAGGGAGGGCTTTATGGCTACACCTTC.

This chain connects TRBV2 to TRBJ1-6, with TRBD1 matching over 8 bases. The V segment lost 0 bases and the J segment 11 bases; nucleotides outside the gene matches: 9. The CDR3 has 16 residues. Per germline, CDR1 SNHLY and CDR2 FYNNEI. In DNA, the CDR3 is TGTGCCAGCAGTGAAGCGCCGGACAGGGTCGGAGCACCCCTCCACTTT. Protein sequence: CASSEAPDRVGAPLHF.

This clonotype has at least ten counts. The V call is TRBV3-1, the J call TRBJ1-2; D unresolved. This CDR3 has 14 amino acids. The V end lost 4 bases, the J end lost 7 bases, and 16 bases lay between the germline ends. The V gene's germline CDR1 is LGHDT and CDR2 YNNKEL (reference sequence). DNA of the CDR3: TGTGCCAGCAGCCGGAGGGCCTCGGGGTCTGGCTACACCTTC. Translation: CASSRRASGSGYTF.

V is TRBV13 and J is TRBJ1-2; D call uncertain. Trimming took off 3 bases at V and 2 bases at J, with 7 bases between the two ends. The CDR3 runs 13 residues. The germline CDR1 and CDR2 sequences are PRHDT and FYEKMQ (reference sequence). The CDR3 nucleotides are TGTGCCAGCAGCTTGGTCAGAAACTATGGCTACACCTTC. Amino acid sequence: CASSLVRNYGYTF.

This clonotype has only a few counts. The rearrangement uses TRBV28 and TRBJ2-3, with D perhaps matching TRBD1 or TRBD2 (5 bases each). CDR3 length equals 15 residues. CDR1 MDHEN and CDR2 SYDVKM come from the germline V gene. Deletions cut 8 bases from V and 2 bases from J, with 17 bases between. CDR3 nucleotide sequence: TGTGCCAGCGGGTCCACAGGACTGCTCACAGATACGCAGTATTTT. Its protein product is CASGSTGLLTDTQYF.

At least ten counts were recorded for this clonotype. This chain uses TRBV6-2 or TRBV6-3 with TRBJ2-2; possibly TRBD1 for D (5 bases). CDR3 length equals 15 residues. Trimming left V 5 bases short and J 1 base short, with 11 bases between. The germline CDR1 and CDR2 sequences are MNHEY and SVGEGT. CDR3: CASSPSDRNTGELFF. CDR3 nucleotide sequence: TGTGCCAGCAGTCCCTCCGACAGGAACACCGGGGAGCTGTTTTTT.

The chain combines TRBV14 with TRBJ2-7, with unresolved D. The V gene's germline CDR1 is SGHDN and CDR2 FVKESK. V was shortened by 3 bases and J by 5 bases, with 14 bases between the two germline ends. The CDR3 length is 14 residues. The CDR3 reads CASSQLLRSHEQYF. The DNA for the CDR3 is TGTGCCAGCAGCCAGCTCCTTCGTAGTCACGAGCAGTACTTC.

This clonotype appeared once. The rearrangement links TRBV11-1 to TRBJ2-3; D assignment may be TRBD1 or TRBD2 (5 bases each). The CDR3 totals 14 residues. Germline CDR1 reads SGHAT; CDR2 reads FQDESV (reference sequence). Trimming shortened V by 1 base and J by 4 bases, and 9 bases separated the two germline ends. DNA of the CDR3: TGTGCCAGCAGCTTAGGAGGGGACCCAGATACGCAGTATTTT. This codes for CASSLGGDPDTQYF.

Note on this clonotype: A single base separates this from a much larger clone, so it may be a read error. The rearrangement joins TRBV4-3 to TRBJ2-3; 11 bases are shared with TRBD2. The CDR3 consists of 17 residues. CDR1 LGHNA and CDR2 YSLEER come from the germline V gene. DNA for the CDR3: TGCGCCAACAGCCAAGATCTAGCGGGGGGCTCCACAGATACGCAGTATTTT. Residues: CANSQDLAGGSTDTQYF.

This clonotype occurred many times. The V call is TRBV5-1, the J call TRBJ1-2; 10 bases fit TRBD1. The length of the CDR3 is 14 residues. The V and J ends lost 5 bases and 6 bases, in that order; junction bases with no gene match: 7. Per germline, CDR1 SGHRS and CDR2 YFSETQ. CDR3 nucleotides: TGCGCCAGCAGGGGACAGGGGATTGTAGATGGCTACACCTTC. Translated: CASRGQGIVDGYTF.

This clonotype appeared many times. The chain couples TRBV4-2 to TRBJ1-1, with D hard to call. Trimming left V 0 bases short and J 3 bases short, with 11 bases between. CDR1 and CDR2 from the germline V gene are LGHNA and YNFKEQ. The CDR3 extends over 15 amino acids. Here the CDR3 DNA reads TGTGCCAGCAGCCAAGAACGGAGATTTGACACTGAAGCTTTCTTT. Protein sequence: CASSQERRFDTEAFF.

The sample holds many counts of this clonotype. The V gene is TRBV7-9, the J gene TRBJ1-3; D uncertain. Germline V gene lookup returns CDR1 SEHNR and CDR2 FQNEAQ (reference sequence). CDR3 size: 16 residues. Trimming took off 1 base at V and 5 bases at J, with 15 bases between the two ends. The CDR3 nucleotides read TGTGCCAGCAGCTTAGAGTCAGTGGGTTTTCGAAACACCATATATTTT. This gives the protein CASSLESVGFRNTIYF.

This clonotype was picked up many times. This chain uses TRBV10-2 with TRBJ1-5; D gene uncertain. V dropped 6 bases and J dropped 5 bases, with 8 bases sitting between them. CDR1 and CDR2 (germline): WSHSY, SAAADI. This CDR3 comprises 12 residues. The CDR3 nucleotides read TGCGCCAGCAGGGACGGAGATCAGCCCCAGCATTTT. This codes for CASRDGDQPQHF.

This clonotype was observed many times. This sequence joins TRBV29-1 and TRBJ1-4; 8 bases are a match to TRBD1. V shed 3 bases, J shed 2 bases, and the junction held 8 bases outside the gene matches. The CDR3 has 16 amino acids. CDR1 and CDR2 from the germline V gene are SQVTM and ANQGSEA. CDR3 nucleotide sequence: TGCAGCGTTGAGCTGACCAGGACAGGGACTAATGAAAAACTGTTTTTT. Its translation is CSVELTRTGTNEKLFF.

This clonotype showed up many times. The CDR3 coding sequence is TGTGCCAGCAGCTTGACACAGGGGGCCTACGAGCAGTACTTC. Amino acids: CASSLTQGAYEQYF. The chain joins TRBV7-8 to TRBJ2-7; 8 bases align to TRBD1. CDR3 size: 14 residues. CDR1 is SGHVS, CDR2 FQNEAQ, per germline. Trimming took 3 bases from V and 2 from J; bases not matched to a gene: 3.

This chain links TRBV20-1 with TRBJ1-1; possibly TRBD1 for D (6 bases). This CDR3 comprises 12 residues. The V end was cut by 6 bases, the J end by 5 bases, with 13 bases between. The germline CDR1 and CDR2 sequences are DFQATT and SNEGSKA (reference sequence). The CDR3 loop is CSALQGETEAFF. CDR3 sequence (DNA): TGCAGTGCCCTACAGGGAGAGACTGAAGCTTTCTTT.

This rearrangement joins TRBV12-3 or TRBV12-4 to TRBJ2-2, with a possible D match to TRBD2 (6 bases). Trimming removed 3 bases from V and 1 base from J, with 9 bases in between. This CDR3 spans 15 amino acids. The CDR3 reads CASSFAGRNTGELFF. The CDR3 DNA reads as TGTGCCAGCAGTTTTGCGGGGAGGAACACCGGGGAGCTGTTTTTT.

The V call is TRBV29-1, the J call TRBJ2-1, with D possibly TRBD1 on 5 matching bases. V lost 6 bases and J lost 0, with 9 bases in between. Germline V CDR1 and CDR2: SQVTM, ANQGSEA. The CDR3 has 13 residues. The CDR3 is CSVLQVSYNEQFF. The CDR3 DNA reads TGCAGCGTCCTACAGGTCTCCTACAATGAGCAGTTCTTC.